This is a list of T cell receptor beta chains from one sample in a study of siplizumab effects on memory and regulatory T cells. Produced via immunoSEQ multiplex PCR; TCRdb's table is partial and in-frame only. The sample has 70,000 to 100,000 clones, 93% seen once. The sequencing sample was made of CD8+ T cells sorted from blood. The receptors were sampled from a human donor in good health. Both conserved end residues are part of each CDR3. The order of the fields is CDR3 protein, CDR3 DNA, J gene, clone size, CDR3 length, D gene, V gene. D genes are given only for firm matches. Clone size, where shown, is once, few, many, or a class for clones that have expanded.

CDR3 protein: CASSGTTNEKLFF
CDR3 DNA: TGTGCCAGTAGTGGGACCACTAATGAAAAACTGTTTTTT
J gene: TRBJ1-4
clone size: .
CDR3 length: 13
D gene: .
V gene: TRBV19

CDR3 protein: CASRNRDGWVNTEAFF
CDR3 DNA: TGTGCCAGCAGAAACAGGGATGGGTGGGTGAACACTGAAGCTTTCTTT
J gene: TRBJ1-1
clone size: .
CDR3 length: 16
D gene: .
V gene: TRBV2

CDR3 protein: CASSISLNYEQYF
CDR3 DNA: TGTGCCAGTAGTATATCCCTAAACTACGAGCAGTACTTC
J gene: TRBJ2-7
clone size: .
CDR3 length: 13
D gene: .
V gene: TRBV19

CDR3 protein: CASSLRSAEAFF
CDR3 DNA: TGTGCCAGCAGCTTGCGGAGCGCTGAAGCTTTCTTT
J gene: TRBJ1-1
clone size: .
CDR3 length: 12
D gene: .
V gene: TRBV5-6

CDR3 protein: CASSLRTGSVEKLFF
CDR3 DNA: TGTGCCAGCAGCCTACGGACAGGGTCGGTTGAAAAACTGTTTTTT
J gene: TRBJ1-4
clone size: once
CDR3 length: 15
D gene: TRBD1
V gene: TRBV7-9

CDR3 protein: CASLQDRGVAEAFF
CDR3 DNA: TGTGCCAGCCTTCAGGACAGGGGGGTGGCTGAAGCTTTCTTT
J gene: TRBJ1-1
clone size: .
CDR3 length: 14
D gene: TRBD1
V gene: TRBV28

CDR3 protein: CASSLGGRTEAFF
CDR3 DNA: TGTGCCAGCAGCTTAGGGGGCAGGACTGAAGCTTTCTTT
J gene: TRBJ1-1
clone size: .
CDR3 length: 13
D gene: .
V gene: TRBV7-9

CDR3 protein: CASSLEAGPYGYTF
CDR3 DNA: TGTGCCAGCAGCTTAGAGGCAGGGCCCTATGGCTACACCTTC
J gene: TRBJ1-2
clone size: .
CDR3 length: 14
D gene: .
V gene: TRBV7-9

CDR3 protein: CASSPGRVGSPLHF
CDR3 DNA: TGTGCCAGCAGCCCCGGACGGGTTGGTTCACCCCTCCACTTT
J gene: TRBJ1-6
clone size: medium-sized
CDR3 length: 14
D gene: .
V gene: TRBV27

CDR3 protein: CASSQSTHGTPARETQYF
CDR3 DNA: TGTGCCAGCAGCCAGTCGACCCACGGGACGCCGGCCCGGGAGACCCAGTACTTC
J gene: TRBJ2-5
clone size: .
CDR3 length: 18
D gene: .
V gene: TRBV5-8

CDR3 protein: CASSLAGRKYSNQPQHF
CDR3 DNA: TGCGCCAGCAGCTTGGCCGGGCGTAAGTATAGCAATCAGCCCCAGCATTTT
J gene: TRBJ1-5
clone size: .
CDR3 length: 17
D gene: .
V gene: TRBV5-1

CDR3 protein: CASSPIEGDTEAFF
CDR3 DNA: TGTGCCAGCTCACCTATCGAGGGGGACACTGAAGCTTTCTTT
J gene: TRBJ1-1
clone size: .
CDR3 length: 14
D gene: .
V gene: TRBV18

CDR3 protein: CASSVVGTGMGNEQFF
CDR3 DNA: TGTGCCAGCAGCGTAGTAGGGACAGGGATGGGCAATGAGCAGTTCTTC
J gene: TRBJ2-1
clone size: .
CDR3 length: 16
D gene: TRBD1
V gene: TRBV9

CDR3 protein: CASSVDNRNYGYTF
CDR3 DNA: TGTGCCAGCAGCGTAGACAACAGAAACTATGGCTACACCTTC
J gene: TRBJ1-2
clone size: once
CDR3 length: 14
D gene: .
V gene: TRBV9

CDR3 protein: CASSDPGLSSETQYF
CDR3 DNA: TGTGCCAGCAGCGACCCGGGACTCTCGTCGGAGACCCAGTACTTC
J gene: TRBJ2-5
clone size: .
CDR3 length: 15
D gene: .
V gene: TRBV7-9

CDR3 protein: CASKAGTWYEQYF
CDR3 DNA: TGTGCCAGCAAAGCCGGGACTTGGTACGAGCAGTACTTC
J gene: TRBJ2-7
clone size: .
CDR3 length: 13
D gene: .
V gene: TRBV27

CDR3 protein: CASRPGLDYNEQFF
CDR3 DNA: TGTGCCAGCAGACCCGGACTTGACTACAATGAGCAGTTCTTC
J gene: TRBJ2-1
clone size: .
CDR3 length: 14
D gene: .
V gene: TRBV27

CDR3 protein: CASSQEGNGYGYTF
CDR3 DNA: TGCGCCAGCAGCCAAGAGGGTAACGGCTATGGCTACACCTTC
J gene: TRBJ1-2
clone size: .
CDR3 length: 14
D gene: .
V gene: TRBV4-1

CDR3 protein: CASSRGWANTGELFF
CDR3 DNA: TGTGCCAGCAGCCGGGGGTGGGCGAACACCGGGGAGCTGTTTTTT
J gene: TRBJ2-2
clone size: .
CDR3 length: 15
D gene: .
V gene: TRBV14

CDR3 protein: CASSLESGFHSYEQYF
CDR3 DNA: TGTGCCAGCAGCTTAGAGTCGGGTTTTCACTCCTACGAGCAGTACTTC
J gene: TRBJ2-7
clone size: .
CDR3 length: 16
D gene: .
V gene: TRBV7-9

CDR3 protein: CASSLRAGEDQETQYF
CDR3 DNA: TGTGCCAGCAGCTTACGAGCGGGGGAAGACCAAGAGACCCAGTACTTC
J gene: TRBJ2-5
clone size: .
CDR3 length: 16
D gene: TRBD2
V gene: TRBV7-9

CDR3 protein: CASRRDYGTDTQYF
CDR3 DNA: TGTGCCAGCAGGCGGGACTACGGCACAGATACGCAGTATTTT
J gene: TRBJ2-3
clone size: .
CDR3 length: 14
D gene: TRBD2
V gene: TRBV7-9

CDR3 protein: CATSSEYGYTF
CDR3 DNA: TGTGCCACCAGCAGTGAGTATGGCTACACCTTC
J gene: TRBJ1-2
clone size: .
CDR3 length: 11
D gene: .
V gene: TRBV15

CDR3 protein: CASSEREGGSNEQFF
CDR3 DNA: TGTGCCAGCAGTGAGAGGGAGGGGGGAAGCAATGAGCAGTTCTTC
J gene: TRBJ2-1
clone size: .
CDR3 length: 15
D gene: .
V gene: TRBV2

CDR3 protein: CASSSLPESHEQYF
CDR3 DNA: TGTGCCAGCAGTTCCCTTCCAGAGTCCCACGAGCAGTACTTC
J gene: TRBJ2-7
clone size: .
CDR3 length: 14
D gene: .
V gene: TRBV27

CDR3 protein: CASSFAGNSNSPLHF
CDR3 DNA: TGTGCCAGCAGCTTCGCAGGGAATAGTAATTCACCCCTCCACTTT
J gene: TRBJ1-6
clone size: .
CDR3 length: 15
D gene: .
V gene: TRBV5-8

CDR3 protein: CASSTGTGPPNYGYTF
CDR3 DNA: TGTGCCAGCAGTACCGGGACAGGGCCACCTAACTATGGCTACACCTTC
J gene: TRBJ1-2
clone size: .
CDR3 length: 16
D gene: TRBD1
V gene: TRBV2

CDR3 protein: CASSRIAGARVEQYF
CDR3 DNA: TGTGCCAGCAGCCGTATAGCGGGAGCTAGAGTCGAGCAGTACTTC
J gene: TRBJ2-7
clone size: .
CDR3 length: 15
D gene: TRBD2
V gene: TRBV14

CDR3 protein: CASSGGQRTDTQYF
CDR3 DNA: TGTGCCAGCAGCGGGGGACAGCGCACAGATACGCAGTATTTT
J gene: TRBJ2-3
clone size: .
CDR3 length: 14
D gene: TRBD1
V gene: TRBV7-9